A selection of T cell receptor beta chains follows, all from one sample in a study of T cell responses to AZD1222 COVID-19 vaccine. Assay: immunoSEQ multiplex PCR; the TCRdb copy retains only in-frame clones and omits some. The repertoire holds roughly 180,000 clones, with about 89% as singletons. The sample consisted of peripheral blood, taken 28 days after the second AZD1222 dose. The receptors shown here come from an adult who received the AZD1222 COVID-19 vaccine. Each CDR3 is given with its conserved first and last residue. The D gene is left open where the match is weak.

>NA|TRBJ1-2|TRBV30
CAWSPPGGTHYGYTF
TGTGCCTGGAGTCCCCCGGGGGGGACTCATTATGGCTACACCTTC
>TRBD1|TRBJ1-4|TRBV30
CAWRHRGSEKLFF
TGTGCCTGGCGTCACAGGGGGAGTGAAAAACTGTTTTTT
>NA|TRBJ2-5|TRBV21-1
CASPTAQETQYF
TGTGCCAGCCCGACAGCCCAAGAGACCCAGTACTTC
>TRBD1|TRBJ1-2|TRBV28
CASRTGGNYGYTF
TGTGCCAGCAGGACAGGGGGCAACTATGGCTACACCTTC
>TRBD2|TRBJ2-2|TRBV19
CASSTLPAGGHTGELFF
TGTGCCAGTAGTACCCTCCCGGCGGGAGGCCACACCGGGGAGCTGTTTTTT
>NA|TRBJ2-3|TRBV4-2
CASSQVRSTYRSSTDTQYF
TGTGCCAGCAGCCAAGTCAGATCCACGTACAGGAGTAGCACAGATACGCAGTATTTT
>TRBD1|TRBJ1-1|TRBV7-3
CASSRTGENTEAFF
TGTGCCAGCAGTCGGACAGGCGAGAACACTGAAGCTTTCTTT
>NA|TRBJ2-2|TRBV2
CASSEGGTYTGELFF
TGTGCCAGCAGTGAAGGGGGAACTTACACCGGGGAGCTGTTTTTT
>NA|TRBJ1-2|TRBV6-5
CASSPGQKKGGYTF
TGTGCCAGCAGTCCGGGACAAAAAAAAGGGGGCTACACCTTC
>TRBD1|TRBJ1-2|TRBV5-4
CASSPDRGRGYTF
TGTGCCAGCAGCCCGGACAGGGGAAGAGGCTACACCTTC
>TRBD2|TRBJ2-3|TRBV7-4
CASSLSFGEASGRAGTDTQYF
TGTGCCAGCAGCTTATCGTTCGGGGAAGCGAGCGGGAGGGCCGGGACAGATACGCAGTATTTT